Listed below are T cell receptor beta chains from one sample, sequenced in a study of shared clonotypes between healthy human individuals. The protocol was immunoSEQ multiplex PCR, while the TCRdb copy is restricted to in-frame clones and leaves out a portion. The sample includes approximately 510,000 clones, 75% to 85% of them seen just once. Material: PBMCs. Receptor source: a woman aged 40 to 50 in good health. Some clones in this sample may be carry-over from other donors' samples. Both conserved end residues are trimmed from each CDR3.

v_gene: TRBV6-5
j_gene: TRBJ2-6
CDR3aa: ASKRSGANVLT

v_gene: TRBV28
j_gene: TRBJ1-2
CDR3aa: ASRGRGGQAAGYT

v_gene: TRBV5-6
j_gene: TRBJ2-2
CDR3aa: ASSPTSGRSPVDTGELF

v_gene: TRBV6-1
j_gene: TRBJ2-7
CDR3aa: ASSGESGGSYEQY

v_gene: TRBV28
j_gene: TRBJ1-4
CDR3aa: ASSSADRGAYEKLF

v_gene: TRBV6-1
j_gene: TRBJ2-2
CDR3aa: ASSENTGANTGELF

v_gene: TRBV7-2
j_gene: TRBJ1-1
CDR3aa: ASSSPGQNTEAF

v_gene: TRBV30
j_gene: TRBJ1-2
CDR3aa: AWRKQGIHGYT

v_gene: TRBV7-7
j_gene: TRBJ2-1
CDR3aa: ASSSDRGEQF

v_gene: TRBV2
j_gene: TRBJ1-1
CDR3aa: ASSGWEGQVEAF

v_gene: TRBV5-6
j_gene: TRBJ2-3
CDR3aa: ASSSTGRDTQY

v_gene: TRBV29-1
j_gene: TRBJ2-2
CDR3aa: SVATGWDTGELF

v_gene: TRBV28
j_gene: TRBJ2-7
CDR3aa: ASSLARGGGDEQY

v_gene: TRBV27
j_gene: TRBJ1-4
CDR3aa: ASSRDLNEKLF

v_gene: TRBV6-1
j_gene: TRBJ2-2
CDR3aa: ASKGQPNTGELF

v_gene: TRBV18
j_gene: TRBJ1-2
CDR3aa: ASSPQGRGGYT

v_gene: TRBV2
j_gene: TRBJ2-7
CDR3aa: ASILAGGTTTSYEQY

v_gene: TRBV15
j_gene: TRBJ1-5
CDR3aa: ATSRTFGQGTNQPQH

v_gene: TRBV15
j_gene: TRBJ2-7
CDR3aa: ATSRQGQGKQY

v_gene: TRBV9
j_gene: TRBJ2-3
CDR3aa: ASSVRRDGGTDTQY

v_gene: TRBV2
j_gene: TRBJ1-1
CDR3aa: ASSQERSSTEAF

v_gene: TRBV2
j_gene: .
CDR3aa: ASRLSERDQTYEQY

v_gene: TRBV18
j_gene: TRBJ1-2
CDR3aa: ASSPDRADYGYT

v_gene: TRBV7-2
j_gene: TRBJ1-2
CDR3aa: ASSLLNYGYT

v_gene: TRBV7-8
j_gene: .
CDR3aa: ASSLRDRRGNEQY

v_gene: TRBV5-6
j_gene: TRBJ2-7
CDR3aa: ASSLPSGSGGGYEQY

v_gene: TRBV2
j_gene: TRBJ1-3
CDR3aa: ASSRSSQHSGPGNTIY

v_gene: TRBV7-9
j_gene: TRBJ1-4
CDR3aa: ASSLRQDNEKLF

v_gene: TRBV7-2
j_gene: TRBJ1-6
CDR3aa: ASSFTILEPLH

v_gene: TRBV11-3
j_gene: TRBJ2-1
CDR3aa: ASSLLTSGSEQF

v_gene: TRBV18
j_gene: TRBJ2-7
CDR3aa: ASSPSGQGFPYEQY

v_gene: TRBV30
j_gene: TRBJ2-5
CDR3aa: GAGVGETQY